The 9 T cell receptor beta chains below come from one sample, sequenced in a study of tumor-infiltrating lymphocytes in primary liver carcinoma listed by TCRdb under 2017. TCRdb records Illumina HiSeq 2500 as the sequencer. Using a constant-region primer and ProtoScript II reverse transcriptase, TCRbeta-specific cDNA was reverse-transcribed from approximately 0.5 ug total RNA. Three nested multiplex PCR rounds, following a slightly modified ARM-PCR procedure, were used to build the TCRbeta libraries. The first two PCR rounds used multiplex TRBV1-TRBV30 forward primers with a Cbeta reverse primer, each for 10 to 11 cycles. TCRdb passed the public sequencing reads through fastp at Q25 and MiXCR, retaining productive beta sequences. Rows are unified per CDR3 protein, each entry keeping the most common DNA and genes. For this sample the table gives 300,000 to 350,000 distinct CDR3 sequences, of which 45% to 70% were detected only once. The ten top clones hold 15% to 20% of the sample.

RNA from unsorted whole blood was extracted with TRIzol reagent, and germline DNA was obtained with the DNeasy Blood & Tissue kit. Sequencing used peripheral blood. The receptors stem from a woman in her 30s with primary liver carcinoma and hepatitis B virus infection.

This clonotype was seen ten or more times. This chain connects TRBV11-3 to TRBJ2-5; possibly TRBD1 for D (5 bases). CDR3 length: 12 residues. CDR1 is SGHNT and CDR2 is YENEEA in the germline V gene. The ends were cut back, 3 bases at V and 3 bases at J, with 5 bases in the middle. CDR3 protein: CASSLTEETQYF. The CDR3 bases are TGTGCCAGCAGCTTGACAGAAGAGACCCAGTACTTC.

J is TRBJ2-5 and V is TRBV12-3 or TRBV12-4; 7 bases are a match to TRBD1. V shed 5 bases and J 5 bases; nucleotides not matched to a gene: 11. The CDR3 has 15 amino acids. CDR3 DNA: TGTGCCAGCAGTCCCGGATGGGACAGTCATGAGACCCAGTACTTC. This translates into CASSPGWDSHETQYF.

Details on this clonotype: A much larger clone is a single base away; this may be a read error. This chain links TRBV24-1 with TRBJ1-5, with 12 nucleotides matching TRBD1. The germline V gene encodes CDR1 KGHDR and CDR2 SFDVKD. The CDR3 length is 16 residues. The CDR3 nucleotides are TGTGCCAGCAGTGACACCGGGACAGGGGGCCGGCAGCCCCAGCATTTT. Protein: CASSDTGTGGRQPQHF.

This chain uses TRBV12-3 or TRBV12-4 with TRBJ1-1; maybe TRBD1 (6 bases). Trimming removed 6 bases from V and 7 bases from J, with 15 bases in between. The CDR3 consists of 13 residues. The CDR3 region is CASRTQGRVEAFF. For the CDR3, the DNA is TGTGCCAGCAGGACACAGGGTAGGGTTGAAGCTTTCTTT.

Worth noting for this clonotype: This may arise from a read error, as a much more abundant clone is one base away. The chain has TRBV4-1 and TRBJ2-5, with 7 bases that match TRBD2. The germline V gene encodes CDR1 MGHRA and CDR2 YSYEKL. The CDR3 is 13 residues long. The CDR3 loop is CVSSQGRAETQYF. CDR3 DNA: TGCGTCAGCAGCCAAGGGAGGGCCGAGACCCAGTACTTC.

CDR3 sequence: CASSLGASGNRETQYF. Written as DNA, the CDR3 is TGTGCCAGCAGCTTAGGCGCTAGCGGAAACAGGGAGACCCAGTACTTC. V gene TRBV5-6 combines with J gene TRBJ2-5; TRBD2 agrees at 7 bases. Germline CDR1 SGHDT, CDR2 YYEEEE. The CDR3 is 16 residues long. With 2 bases clipped from V and 5 bases from J, the junction kept 12 bases outside the gene matches.

This clonotype was seen a few times. This sequence joins TRBV6-2 or TRBV6-3 and TRBJ1-2, with a tentative D call TRBD1 (5 bases). CDR3 length: 15 residues. Germline V gives CDR1 MNHEY, CDR2 SVGEGT. The V end lost 0 bases, the J end lost 3 bases, and 11 bases lay between the germline ends. The CDR3 reads CASSYSAGGHYGYTF. The CDR3 DNA follows: TGTGCCAGCAGTTACTCAGCCGGGGGTCACTATGGCTACACCTTC.

The V call is TRBV11-2, the J call TRBJ2-3; D is unresolved. The CDR3 runs 14 residues. CDR1 SGHAT and CDR2 FQNNGV come from the germline V gene. The germline V and J ends were trimmed by 7 bases and 2 bases, with 13 bases remaining between them. The CDR3 here is CASNTGYNTDTQYF. The CDR3 DNA sequence: TGTGCCAGCAACACCGGATATAACACAGATACGCAGTATTTT. Looking up the rest from reference TRBV11-2 and TRBJ2-3 gives the full variable domain: EAGVAQSPRYKIIEKRQSVAFWCNPISGHATLYWYQQILGQGPKLLIQFQNNGVVDDSQLPKDRFSAERLKGVDSTLKIQPAKLEDSAVYLCASNTGYNTDTQYFGPGTRLTVL.

Points on this clonotype: With a much larger clone just one base away, this may be a read error. The chain links TRBV12-3 or TRBV12-4 to TRBJ2-7, with TRBD2 matching over 9 bases. This CDR3 region has 15 residues. The CDR3 protein is CASSFRSSGAYKQYF. CDR3 nucleotide sequence: TGTGCCAGCAGTTTTCGGTCTAGCGGGGCCTACAAGCAGTACTTC.